These 5 T cell receptor beta chains were sequenced from one sample in a study of cytomegalovirus exposure and HLA in healthy donors. Method: immunoSEQ multiplex PCR; TCRdb's copy keeps in-frame clones and lacks some. The sample has 100,000 to 150,000 clones, 88% seen once; the top ten hold about 1.4%. The sequencing sample was made of PBMCs. The receptors shown here come from a man under 40 in good health and CMV-seronegative.

This chain links TRBV5-5 with TRBJ1-5; TRBD1 agrees at 7 bases. Losses at the gene ends were 0 bases for V and 7 bases for J; bases not matched to a gene: 7. The CDR3 has 15 amino acids. Looked up from germline, CDR1 is SGHKS and CDR2 is YYEKEE (reference sequence). The CDR3 sequence: CASSLAGGGGQPQHF. CDR3 nucleotide sequence: TGTGCCAGCAGCTTGGCGGGAGGGGGCGGACAGCCCCAGCATTTT.

CDR3: CASSFVLAGGEQYF. For the CDR3, the DNA is TGTGCCAGCAGCTTTGTACTAGCGGGAGGCGAGCAGTACTTC. The V and J genes are TRBV5-4 and TRBJ2-7; 12 bases map to TRBD2. This CDR3 has 14 amino acids. Germline CDR1 reads SGHNT; CDR2 reads YYREEE (reference sequence). With 2 bases clipped from V and 6 bases from J, the junction kept 3 bases outside the gene matches.

This clone was detected only once. The chain is built from TRBV18 and TRBJ2-1; 7 bases fit TRBD2. Per the germline V gene, CDR1 is KGHSH and CDR2 is LQKENI. With V trimmed by 3 bases and J by 3 bases, 2 bases remained unmatched. The CDR3 length is 14 residues. The CDR3 coding sequence is TGTGCCAGCTCACCGGGAGGGGTCTACAATGAGCAGTTCTTC. This encodes CASSPGGVYNEQFF.

The CDR3 DNA reads TGTGCCAGCAGCTTAGAGCAGGGGACTAATGAAAAACTGTTTTTT. Amino acids: CASSLEQGTNEKLFF. This chain joins TRBV11-2 and TRBJ1-4; perhaps TRBD1 as D (6 bases). V was clipped by 0 bases and J by 2 bases, with 7 bases between them. Germline V CDR1 and CDR2: SGHAT, FQNNGV. CDR3 length: 15 residues.

In this sample, this clone turned up a few times. The V call is TRBV25-1, the J call TRBJ2-2; D remains unclear. This CDR3 is built from 12 residues. Germline V gene data show CDR1 as MGHDK and CDR2 as SYGVNS. V lost 5 bases to trimming and J lost 7 bases, with 8 bases between them. The DNA of the CDR3 is TGTGCCAGCAGTTTCGGTGGCGGGGAGCTGTTTTTT. It translates to CASSFGGGELFF.